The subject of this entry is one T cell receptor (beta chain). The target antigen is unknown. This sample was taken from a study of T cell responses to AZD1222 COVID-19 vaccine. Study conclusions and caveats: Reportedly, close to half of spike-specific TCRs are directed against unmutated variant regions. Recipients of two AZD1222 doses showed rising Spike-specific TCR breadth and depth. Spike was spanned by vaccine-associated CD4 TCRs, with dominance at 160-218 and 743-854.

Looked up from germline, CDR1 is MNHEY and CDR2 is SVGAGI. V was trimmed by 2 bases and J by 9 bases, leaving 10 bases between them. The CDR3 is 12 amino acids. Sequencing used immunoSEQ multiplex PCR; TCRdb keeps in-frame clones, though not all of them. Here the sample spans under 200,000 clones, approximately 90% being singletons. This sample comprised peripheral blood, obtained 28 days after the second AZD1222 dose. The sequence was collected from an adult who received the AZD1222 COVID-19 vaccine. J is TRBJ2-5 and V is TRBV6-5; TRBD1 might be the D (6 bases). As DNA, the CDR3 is TGTGCCAGCAGTTACGGGTCAGGGGCCCAGTACTTC. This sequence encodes CASSYGSGAQYF.